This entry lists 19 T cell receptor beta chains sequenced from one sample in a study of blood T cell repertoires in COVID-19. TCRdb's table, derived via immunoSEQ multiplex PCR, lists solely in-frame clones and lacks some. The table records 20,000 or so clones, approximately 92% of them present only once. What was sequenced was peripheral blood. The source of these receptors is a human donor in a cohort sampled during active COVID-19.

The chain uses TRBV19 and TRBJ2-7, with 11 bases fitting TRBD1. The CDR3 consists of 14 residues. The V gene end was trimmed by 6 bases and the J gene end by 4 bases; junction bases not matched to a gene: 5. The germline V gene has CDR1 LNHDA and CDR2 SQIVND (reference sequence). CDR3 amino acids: CASSAGTGGYEQYF. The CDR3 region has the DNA TGTGCCAGTAGCGCCGGGACAGGGGGGTACGAGCAGTACTTC. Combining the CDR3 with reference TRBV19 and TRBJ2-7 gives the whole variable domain DGGITQSPKYLFRKEGQNVTLSCEQNLNHDAMYWYRQDPGQGLRLIYYSQIVNDFQKGDIAEGYSVSREKKESFPLTVTSAQKNPTAFYLCASSAGTGGYEQYFGPGTRLTVT.

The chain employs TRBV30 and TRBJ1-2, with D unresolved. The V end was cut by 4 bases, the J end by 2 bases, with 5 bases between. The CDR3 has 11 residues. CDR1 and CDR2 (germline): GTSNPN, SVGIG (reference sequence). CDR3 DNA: TGTGCCTGGAACATAAACTATGGCTACACCTTC. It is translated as CAWNINYGYTF.

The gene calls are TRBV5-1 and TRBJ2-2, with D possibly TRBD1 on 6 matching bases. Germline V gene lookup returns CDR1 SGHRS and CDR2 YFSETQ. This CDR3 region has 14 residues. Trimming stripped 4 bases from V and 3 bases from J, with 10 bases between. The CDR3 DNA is TGCGCCAGCAGCCGGGGACAACACACCGGGGAGCTGTTTTTT. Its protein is CASSRGQHTGELFF.

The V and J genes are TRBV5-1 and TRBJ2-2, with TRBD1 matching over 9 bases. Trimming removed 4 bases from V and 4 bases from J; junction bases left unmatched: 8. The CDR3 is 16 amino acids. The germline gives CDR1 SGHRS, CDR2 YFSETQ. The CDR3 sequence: CASSPWTGEITGELFF. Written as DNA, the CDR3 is TGCGCCAGCAGCCCATGGACAGGGGAAATCACCGGGGAGCTGTTTTTT.

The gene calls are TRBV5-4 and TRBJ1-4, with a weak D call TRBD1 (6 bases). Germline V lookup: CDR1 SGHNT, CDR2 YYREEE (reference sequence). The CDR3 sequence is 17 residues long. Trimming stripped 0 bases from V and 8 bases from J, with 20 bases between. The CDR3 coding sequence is TGTGCCAGCAGCTTGGGGGCAGGGGTGGGCTTAGACGAAAAACTGTTTTTT. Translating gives CASSLGAGVGLDEKLFF.

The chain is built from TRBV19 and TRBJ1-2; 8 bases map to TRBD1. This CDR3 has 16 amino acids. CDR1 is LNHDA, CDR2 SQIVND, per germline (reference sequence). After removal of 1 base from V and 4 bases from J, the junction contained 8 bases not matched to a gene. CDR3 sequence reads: CASSIARTGKPYGYTF. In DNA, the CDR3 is TGTGCCAGTAGTATAGCCCGGACAGGGAAACCCTATGGCTACACCTTC.

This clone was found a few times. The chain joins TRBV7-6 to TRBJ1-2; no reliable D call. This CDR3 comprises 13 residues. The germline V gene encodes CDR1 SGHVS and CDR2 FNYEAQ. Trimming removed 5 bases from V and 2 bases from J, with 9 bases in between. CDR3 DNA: TGTGCCAGCAGCCCCACCGGGAACTATGGCTACACCTTC. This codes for CASSPTGNYGYTF.

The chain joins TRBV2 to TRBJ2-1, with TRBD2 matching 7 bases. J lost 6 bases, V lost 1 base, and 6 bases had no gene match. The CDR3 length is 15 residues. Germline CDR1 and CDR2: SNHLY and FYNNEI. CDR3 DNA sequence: TGTGCCAGCAGTGAAGGCCCGCTAGCGGTCAATGAGCAGTTCTTC. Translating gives CASSEGPLAVNEQFF.

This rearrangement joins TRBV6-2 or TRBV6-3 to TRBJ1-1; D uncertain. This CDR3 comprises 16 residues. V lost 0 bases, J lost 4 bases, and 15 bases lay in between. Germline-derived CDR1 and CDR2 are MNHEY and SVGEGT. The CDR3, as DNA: TGTGCCAGCAGTTACTCGAGTCGGCGAGGCGGCACTGAAGCTTTCTTT. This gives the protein CASSYSSRRGGTEAFF.

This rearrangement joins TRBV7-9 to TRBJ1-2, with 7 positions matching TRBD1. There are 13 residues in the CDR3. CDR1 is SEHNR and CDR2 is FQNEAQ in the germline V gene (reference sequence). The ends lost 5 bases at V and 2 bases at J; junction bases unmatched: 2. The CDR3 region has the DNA TGTGCCAGCAGCGAGACAGGGAACTATGGCTACACCTTC. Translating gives CASSETGNYGYTF.

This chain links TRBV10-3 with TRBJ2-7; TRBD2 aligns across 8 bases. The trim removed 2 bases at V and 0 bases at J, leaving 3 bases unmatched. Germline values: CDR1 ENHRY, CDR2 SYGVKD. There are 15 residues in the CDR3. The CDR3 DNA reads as TGTGCCATCAGTGAGAGGACTAGCCACTCCTACGAGCAGTACTTC. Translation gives CAISERTSHSYEQYF.

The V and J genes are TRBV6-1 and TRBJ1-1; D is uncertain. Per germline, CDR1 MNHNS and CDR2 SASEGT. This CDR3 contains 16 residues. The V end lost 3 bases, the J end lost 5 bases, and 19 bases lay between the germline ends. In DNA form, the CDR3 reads TGTGCCAGCAGTGACCCAGGATTGCTTCGGAGGACTGAAGCTTTCTTT. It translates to CASSDPGLLRRTEAFF.

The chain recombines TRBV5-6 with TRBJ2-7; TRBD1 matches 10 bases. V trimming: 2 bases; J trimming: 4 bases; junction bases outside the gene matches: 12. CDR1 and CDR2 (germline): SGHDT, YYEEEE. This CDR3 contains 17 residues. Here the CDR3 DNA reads TGTGCCAGCAGCTTTTTTAGTATGGGGACAGGGGCTTACGAGCAGTACTTC. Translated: CASSFFSMGTGAYEQYF.

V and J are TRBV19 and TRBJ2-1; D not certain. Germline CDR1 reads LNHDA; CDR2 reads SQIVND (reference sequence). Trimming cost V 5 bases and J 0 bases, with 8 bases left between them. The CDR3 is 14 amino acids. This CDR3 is CASSYESSYNEQFF. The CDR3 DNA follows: TGTGCCAGTAGTTATGAGAGCTCCTACAATGAGCAGTTCTTC.

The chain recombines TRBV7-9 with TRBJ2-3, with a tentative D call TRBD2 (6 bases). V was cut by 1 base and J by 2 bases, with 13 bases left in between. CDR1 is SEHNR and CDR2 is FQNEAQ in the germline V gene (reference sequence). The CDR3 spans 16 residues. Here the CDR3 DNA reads TGTGCCAGCAGCTTAGGGGGTGCGGGGACCACAGATACGCAGTATTTT. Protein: CASSLGGAGTTDTQYF.

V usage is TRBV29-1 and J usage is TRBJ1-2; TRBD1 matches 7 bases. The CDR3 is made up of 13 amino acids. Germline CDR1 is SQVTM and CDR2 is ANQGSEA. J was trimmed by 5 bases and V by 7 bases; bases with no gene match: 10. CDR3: CSAVTGTEYGYTF. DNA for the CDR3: TGCAGCGCGGTTACCGGGACAGAGTATGGCTACACCTTC.

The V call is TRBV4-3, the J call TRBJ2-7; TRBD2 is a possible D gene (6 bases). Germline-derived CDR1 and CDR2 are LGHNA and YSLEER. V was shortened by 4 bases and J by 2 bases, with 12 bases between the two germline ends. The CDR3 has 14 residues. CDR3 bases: TGCGCCAGCAGCCCCGGGACTTATACCTACGAGCAGTACTTC. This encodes CASSPGTYTYEQYF.

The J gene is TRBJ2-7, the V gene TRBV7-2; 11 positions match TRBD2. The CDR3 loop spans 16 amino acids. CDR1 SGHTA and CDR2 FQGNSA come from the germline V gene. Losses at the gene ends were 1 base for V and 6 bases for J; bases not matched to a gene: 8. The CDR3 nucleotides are TGTGCCAGCAGCTTAGGGGGTGGTCTAGCGGGAGGCGAGCAGTACTTC. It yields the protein CASSLGGGLAGGEQYF.

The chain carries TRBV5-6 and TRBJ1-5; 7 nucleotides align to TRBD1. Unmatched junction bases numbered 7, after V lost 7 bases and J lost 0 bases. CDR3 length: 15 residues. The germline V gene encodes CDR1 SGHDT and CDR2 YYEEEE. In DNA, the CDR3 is TGTGCCAGCCGGGACAGAAAGTATAGCAATCAGCCCCAGCATTTT. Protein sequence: CASRDRKYSNQPQHF.